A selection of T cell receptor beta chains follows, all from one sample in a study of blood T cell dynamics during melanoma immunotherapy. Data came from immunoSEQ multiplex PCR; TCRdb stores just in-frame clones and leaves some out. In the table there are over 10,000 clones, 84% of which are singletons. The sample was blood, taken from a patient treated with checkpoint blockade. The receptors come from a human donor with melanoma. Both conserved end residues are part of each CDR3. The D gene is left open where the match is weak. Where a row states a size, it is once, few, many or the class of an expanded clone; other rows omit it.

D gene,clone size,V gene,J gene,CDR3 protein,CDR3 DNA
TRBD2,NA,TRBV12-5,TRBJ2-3,CASGLAKLANTLTDTQYF,TGTGCTAGTGGTTTGGCCAAACTAGCGAACACTCTCACAGATACGCAGTATTTT
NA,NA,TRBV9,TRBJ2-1,CASSAAGVPMDEQFF,TGTGCCAGCAGCGCCGCCGGGGTCCCTATGGATGAGCAGTTCTTC
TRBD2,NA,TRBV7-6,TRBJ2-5,CASSLGSSGGAGQETQYF,TGTGCCAGCAGCTTAGGCTCGAGCGGGGGGGCCGGTCAAGAGACCCAGTACTTC
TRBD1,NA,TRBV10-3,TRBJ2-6,CAISEGQGAVVSGANVLTF,TGTGCCATCAGTGAGGGACAGGGGGCGGTGGTATCTGGGGCCAACGTCCTGACTTTC
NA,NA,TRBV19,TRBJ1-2,CASSILVQGYGGYTF,TGTGCCAGTAGTATACTGGTTCAGGGGTATGGTGGCTACACCTTC
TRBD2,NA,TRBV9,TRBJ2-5,CASSVGLEETQYF,TGTGCCAGCAGCGTGGGACTAGAAGAGACCCAGTACTTC
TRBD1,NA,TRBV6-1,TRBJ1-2,CASSDSRRQGEGSLYGYTF,TGTGCCAGCAGTGATTCCCGACGACAGGGGGAAGGTTCACTCTATGGCTACACCTTC
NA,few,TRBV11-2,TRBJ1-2,CASSPVRGGIDYGYTF,TGTGCCAGCAGCCCCGTGAGAGGGGGGATTGATTATGGCTACACCTTC
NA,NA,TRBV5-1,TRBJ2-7,CASSLAGSSYEQYF,TGCGCCAGCAGCTTGGCCGGAAGCTCCTACGAGCAGTACTTC
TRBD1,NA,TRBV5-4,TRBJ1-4,CASSLGAGTANEKLFF,TGTGCCAGCAGCTTGGGGGCCGGGACAGCAAATGAAAAACTGTTTTTT
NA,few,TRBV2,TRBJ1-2,CASSGTRTRF,TGTGCCAGCAGCGGGACACGGACGAGATTC
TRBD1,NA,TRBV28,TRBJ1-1,CASTLKGTQGAIRSGLITEAFF,TGTGCCAGCACCCTAAAGGGTACGCAGGGGGCAATTCGGTCGGGGTTAATAACTGAAGCTTTCTTT
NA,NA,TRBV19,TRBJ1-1,CASSIDRQTEAFF,TGTGCCAGTAGTATAGACCGGCAAACTGAAGCTTTCTTT
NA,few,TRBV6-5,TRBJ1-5,CASSYGQGVQPQHF,TGTGCCAGCAGTTACGGACAAGGAGTGCAGCCCCAGCATTTT
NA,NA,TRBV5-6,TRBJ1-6,CASSLVTGADSPLHF,TGTGCCAGCAGCTTGGTCACGGGGGCGGATTCACCCCTCCACTTT
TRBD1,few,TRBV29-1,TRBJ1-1,CSAPGQRNTEAFF,TGCAGCGCCCCGGGACAGAGGAACACTGAAGCTTTCTTT
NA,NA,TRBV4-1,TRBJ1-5,CASSQSPILSGDQPQHF,TGCGCCAGCAGCCAATCCCCCATACTTTCGGGCGATCAGCCCCAGCATTTT
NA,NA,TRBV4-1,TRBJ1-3,CASSQGLSSGNTIYF,TGCGCCAGCAGCCAAGGCCTCAGCTCTGGAAACACCATATATTTT
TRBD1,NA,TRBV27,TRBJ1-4,CASSSVDQGAYEKLFF,TGTGCCAGCAGTTCTGTAGACCAGGGGGCGTATGAAAAACTGTTTTTT
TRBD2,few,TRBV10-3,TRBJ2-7,CAITRTSPYEQYF,TGTGCCATCACTAGGACTAGCCCATACGAGCAGTACTTC
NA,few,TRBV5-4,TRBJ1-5,CASSLGGGRTQPQHF,TGTGCCAGCAGCTTGGGAGGAGGGAGAACACAGCCCCAGCATTTT
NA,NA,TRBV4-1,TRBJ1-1,CASSQDRGFTEAFF,TGCGCCAGCAGCCAAGATAGGGGGTTCACTGAAGCTTTCTTT
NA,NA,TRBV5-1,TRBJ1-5,CASSPSGVGNQPQHF,TGCGCCAGCAGCCCCTCTGGGGTTGGCAATCAGCCCCAGCATTTT
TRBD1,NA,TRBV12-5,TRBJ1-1,CASAWDSTEAFF,TGTGCTAGTGCCTGGGACAGTACTGAAGCTTTCTTT
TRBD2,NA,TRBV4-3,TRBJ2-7,CASSQELAGVSNEQYF,TGCGCCAGCAGCCAAGAACTAGCGGGAGTATCTAACGAGCAGTACTTC
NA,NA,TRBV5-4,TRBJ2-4,CASSAPGPVNIQYF,TGTGCCAGCAGCGCCCCCGGGCCGGTAAACATTCAGTACTTC
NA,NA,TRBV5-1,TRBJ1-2,CASSLVGGPTNYGYTF,TGCGCCAGCAGCCTGGTAGGGGGGCCCACTAACTATGGCTACACCTTC
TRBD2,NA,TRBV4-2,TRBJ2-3,CASSQVLGTSGGTGTDTQYF,TGTGCCAGCAGCCAAGTCCTAGGGACTAGCGGGGGGACAGGGACAGATACGCAGTATTTT